The rows below give T cell receptor beta chains drawn from one sample of a study of CD8 T cells in Susac syndrome. TCRdb processed the immunoSEQ multiplex PCR reads anew with MiXCR; each CDR3 protein has one entry. Of about 160,000 distinct CDR3 sequences listed, 92% are singletons. Sample: CD4+ T cells from PBMCs. These receptors all come from a human donor in good health. Each CDR3 is given with its conserved first and last residue. Fields, in order: clone size, J gene, V gene, D gene, CDR3 DNA, CDR3 protein. D genes are given only for firm matches. Clone size appears in some rows only: once, few, many, or a class for an expanded clone.

. | TRBJ2-1 | TRBV19 | TRBD1 | TGTGCCAGTAGGGCAGGGGGATATGGCAATGAGCAGTTCTTC | CASRAGGYGNEQFF
. | TRBJ1-1 | TRBV5-1 | . | TGCGCCAGCAGCACAGGACGGAACACTGAAGCTTTCTTT | CASSTGRNTEAFF
. | TRBJ1-4 | TRBV3-1 | TRBD1 | TGTGCCAGCAGCCCGGGACAGGCGTTTGGGGAAAAACTGTTTTTT | CASSPGQAFGEKLFF
. | TRBJ1-1 | TRBV12-3/TRBV12-4 | . | TGTGCCAGCAGTTTAAGGTCGGGGACTGAAGCTTTCTTT | CASSLRSGTEAFF
. | TRBJ2-5 | TRBV5-1 | . | TGCGCCAGCAACGACCCTCAGGGTAGCGGCGAGACCCAGTACTTC | CASNDPQGSGETQYF
. | TRBJ2-5 | TRBV5-1 | TRBD2 | TGCGCCAGCAGGCGGGGGGAGCTTCGAGAGACCCAGTACTTC | CASRRGELRETQYF
. | TRBJ1-6 | TRBV9 | . | TGTGCCAGCAGCACACGGACAGCACTTAATTCACCCCTCCACTTT | CASSTRTALNSPLHF
. | TRBJ1-2 | TRBV28 | . | TGTGCCAGCAGAGATAACTATGGCTACACCTTC | CASRDNYGYTF
. | TRBJ2-1 | TRBV28 | . | TGTGCCAGCAGTTTCACCAATCGGGGGAATGAGCAGTTCTTC | CASSFTNRGNEQFF
. | TRBJ2-5 | TRBV2 | TRBD1 | TGTGCCAGCAGTGAAAACTCTTTGACAGGGGGCGAGACCCAGTACTTC | CASSENSLTGGETQYF
. | TRBJ1-6 | TRBV7-9 | TRBD1 | TGTGCCAGCAGCTTAGCGCAGGGGGCCGTTTCACCCCTCCACTTT | CASSLAQGAVSPLHF
. | TRBJ2-6 | TRBV5-5 | . | TGTGCCAGCAGCTTGGGGGACTCTGGGGCCAACGTCCTGACTTTC | CASSLGDSGANVLTF
. | TRBJ2-1 | TRBV3-1 | TRBD2 | TGTGCCAGCAGCCAGGGGGTATTGCGGGGGGCCGGAAGCTCCTACAATGAGCAGTTCTTC | CASSQGVLRGAGSSYNEQFF
. | TRBJ2-7 | TRBV2 | . | TGTGCCAGCAGACGGGACATCTCCTACGAGCAGTACTTC | CASRRDISYEQYF
. | TRBJ1-6 | TRBV6-5 | TRBD1 | TGTGCCAGCAGTCCGGACAGGGGGAATTCACCCCTCCACTTT | CASSPDRGNSPLHF
. | TRBJ1-1 | TRBV3-1 | . | TGTGCCAGCAGCTCGACAGGTCGAGATGAAGCTTTCTTT | CASSSTGRDEAFF
. | TRBJ2-7 | TRBV28 | TRBD2 | TGTGCCAGCAGTCTTCCGGGACTAGCGGATTCCTACGAGCAGTACTTC | CASSLPGLADSYEQYF
. | TRBJ2-5 | TRBV20-1 | . | TGCAGTGCCATCTCGGACTGGGGAGAGACCCAGTACTTC | CSAISDWGETQYF
once | TRBJ2-7 | TRBV6-1 | TRBD2 | TGTGCCAGCAGGCGACTAGCGGGAGATTCCGAGCAGTACTTC | CASRRLAGDSEQYF
. | TRBJ1-1 | TRBV6-5 | TRBD1 | TGTGCCAGCAGTCGGGACAGCGCGAACACTGAAGCTTTCTTT | CASSRDSANTEAFF
once | TRBJ2-7 | TRBV5-4 | . | TGTGCCAGCAGCCTCGGTAGGGGAAACATCGATTACGAGCAGTACTTC | CASSLGRGNIDYEQYF
. | TRBJ1-1 | TRBV28 | . | TGTGCCAGCACCGAGGGGCGGGGGCTGAGGACTGAAGCTTTCTTT | CASTEGRGLRTEAFF
. | TRBJ2-5 | TRBV20-1 | . | TGCAGTGCCGTAAGAGGGAATTCGGGGCAAGAGACCCAGTACTTC | CSAVRGNSGQETQYF
once | TRBJ2-7 | TRBV28 | . | TGTGCCAGCAGTTTAATAGGGATTCGCCACGAGCAGTACTTC | CASSLIGIRHEQYF
once | TRBJ1-1 | TRBV7-9 | . | TGTGCCAGCAGCTTAGGAGGGGGTCCGGGCACTGAAGCTTTCTTT | CASSLGGGPGTEAFF
. | TRBJ1-2 | TRBV7-9 | TRBD1 | TGTGCCAGCAGCCTTCAGGGGGTCTATGGCTACACCTTC | CASSLQGVYGYTF
. | TRBJ2-7 | TRBV7-6 | . | TGTGCCAGCAGTCCCTTAGGGTACGAGCAGTACTTC | CASSPLGYEQYF
. | TRBJ2-4 | TRBV18 | TRBD1 | TGTGCCAGCTCACCACCGAGACAGGGACGGGCTAGAGACATTCAGTACTTC | CASSPPRQGRARDIQYF
. | TRBJ2-3 | TRBV6-6 | TRBD1 | TGTGCCAGCAGTCAACCCGACAGGGGGGGGACAGATACGCAGTATTTT | CASSQPDRGGTDTQYF
. | TRBJ2-3 | TRBV7-9 | TRBD1 | TGTGCCAGCAGCTTTTGGACAGGGAAGGTAGATACGCAGTATTTT | CASSFWTGKVDTQYF
. | TRBJ2-6 | TRBV3-1 | . | TGTGCCAGCAGCTATAGTTTCTCTGGGGCCAACGTCCTGACTTTC | CASSYSFSGANVLTF
. | TRBJ2-7 | TRBV30 | . | TGTGCCTCGAGACCGACGGATTACTACGAGCAGTACTTC | CASRPTDYYEQYF
few | TRBJ2-7 | TRBV6-8 | TRBD1 | TGTGCCAGCAGTCCAGACAGGGGGGACTACGAGCAGTACTTC | CASSPDRGDYEQYF
. | TRBJ1-2 | TRBV7-2 | . | TGTGCCAGCAGCTTAGGAACCGGGACAACTAATGGCTACACCTTC | CASSLGTGTTNGYTF
. | TRBJ1-2 | TRBV20-1 | . | TGCAGTGCTAGACAACGAGGGAACTATGGCTACACCTTC | CSARQRGNYGYTF
. | TRBJ1-5 | TRBV28 | . | TGTGCCAGCAGTTGGATTGGAGCGGGCGGCAATCAGCCCCAGCATTTT | CASSWIGAGGNQPQHF
. | TRBJ2-7 | TRBV20-1 | . | TGCAGTGCTAGGGGACGGATATACGAGCAGTACTTC | CSARGRIYEQYF
once | TRBJ2-2 | TRBV28 | TRBD2 | TGTGCCAGCAGGATATCAGCGGGAGCAGGCACCGGGGAGCTGTTTTTT | CASRISAGAGTGELFF
. | TRBJ1-1 | TRBV7-9 | TRBD1 | TGTGCCAGCAGCTTAGGGTTCGGACAGGGGGCGATTGAAGCTTTCTTT | CASSLGFGQGAIEAFF
. | TRBJ1-1 | TRBV20-1 | TRBD1 | TGCAGTGCTAAGACGGACAGGGGGCGGTTGGACACTGAAGCTTTCTTT | CSAKTDRGRLDTEAFF
. | TRBJ2-1 | TRBV12-3/TRBV12-4 | . | TGTGCCAGCAGTTTTGGGAGGTACAATGAGCAGTTCTTC | CASSFGRYNEQFF
. | TRBJ1-1 | TRBV29-1 | . | TGCAGCGTTGAGGGCAGGGAGGGTGATGAAGCTTTCTTT | CSVEGREGDEAFF
. | TRBJ2-3 | TRBV10-3 | . | TGTGCCACTTGGACTCCCGGGGAAACAGATACGCAGTATTTT | CATWTPGETDTQYF
. | TRBJ1-1 | TRBV7-2 | . | TGTGCCAGCAGCTTAGAAGCCGGGGGGTTTGAAGCTTTCTTT | CASSLEAGGFEAFF
. | TRBJ2-1 | TRBV7-3 | . | TGTGCCAGCACCCCGGGGCGGACCTCCGATGAGCAGTTCTTC | CASTPGRTSDEQFF
. | TRBJ1-2 | TRBV5-1 | . | TGCGCCAGCAGCTTGGAGGTAGTCTTTGGCTACACCTTC | CASSLEVVFGYTF
. | TRBJ1-4 | TRBV6-6 | . | TGTGCCAGCAGCCCCCCGGCACCAACTAATGAAAAACTGTTTTTT | CASSPPAPTNEKLFF
. | TRBJ2-1 | TRBV3-1 | . | TGTGCCAGCAGCCAAGAGTCTTTGGGGGCCCCGCCCTACAATGAGCAGTTCTTC | CASSQESLGAPPYNEQFF
. | TRBJ2-2 | TRBV9 | . | TGTGCCAGCAGCGGACAGCCGAACACCGGGGAGCTGTTTTTT | CASSGQPNTGELFF
. | TRBJ2-2 | TRBV6-6 | . | TGTGCCAGCAGTTACACAGCCGGGGAGCTGTTTTTT | CASSYTAGELFF
. | TRBJ2-5 | TRBV28 | . | TGTGCCAGCAATGGAGAGACCCAGTACTTC | CASNGETQYF
. | TRBJ1-6 | TRBV7-2 | TRBD1 | TGTGCCAGCAGCTCTCCCTCACAGGGGCGGAATTCACCCCTCCACTTT | CASSSPSQGRNSPLHF
. | TRBJ1-5 | TRBV15 | TRBD1 | TGTGCCACCCGAACCGGGACAGCAAGTCAGCCCCAGCATTTT | CATRTGTASQPQHF
. | TRBJ2-7 | TRBV21-1 | . | TGTGCCAGCAGCAAAGTGGCTCCTGTCGTTCCCGAGCAGTACTTC | CASSKVAPVVPEQYF
. | TRBJ2-5 | TRBV27 | . | TGTGCCAGCAGGAGGGCGGGGTACCAAGAGACCCAGTACTTC | CASRRAGYQETQYF
. | TRBJ1-1 | TRBV5-1 | . | TGCGCCAGCAGCTTCTCTCCAACAGGGTTGACTGAAGCTTTCTTT | CASSFSPTGLTEAFF
. | TRBJ1-2 | TRBV7-2 | TRBD1 | TGTGCCAGCAGCTTAGGTGTAGGGACAGCCTATGGCTACACCTTC | CASSLGVGTAYGYTF
. | TRBJ2-2 | TRBV23-1 | . | TGCGCCAGCAGTCAATCGCCACAGTTCACCGGGGAGCTGTTTTTT | CASSQSPQFTGELFF
. | TRBJ2-7 | TRBV29-1 | . | TGCAGCGCCCACGCGGGCCCCTACGAGCAGTACTTC | CSAHAGPYEQYF
. | TRBJ2-1 | TRBV24-1 | TRBD2 | TGTGCCACCAGTGATGCCCCTAGCGGGAGCTCCTACAATGAGCAGTTCTTC | CATSDAPSGSSYNEQFF